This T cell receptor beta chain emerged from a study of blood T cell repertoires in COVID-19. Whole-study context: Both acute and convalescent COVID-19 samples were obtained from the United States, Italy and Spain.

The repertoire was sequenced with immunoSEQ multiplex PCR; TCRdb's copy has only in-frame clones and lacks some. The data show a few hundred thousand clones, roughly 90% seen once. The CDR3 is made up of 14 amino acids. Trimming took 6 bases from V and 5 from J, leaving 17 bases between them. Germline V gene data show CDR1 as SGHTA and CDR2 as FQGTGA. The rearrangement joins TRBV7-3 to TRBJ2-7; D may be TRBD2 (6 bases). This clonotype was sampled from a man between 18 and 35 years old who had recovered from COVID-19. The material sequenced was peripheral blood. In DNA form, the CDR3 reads TGTGCCAGCAGTTATAGCGGTGAGGCGGACGAGCAGTACTTC. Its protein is CASSYSGEADEQYF.